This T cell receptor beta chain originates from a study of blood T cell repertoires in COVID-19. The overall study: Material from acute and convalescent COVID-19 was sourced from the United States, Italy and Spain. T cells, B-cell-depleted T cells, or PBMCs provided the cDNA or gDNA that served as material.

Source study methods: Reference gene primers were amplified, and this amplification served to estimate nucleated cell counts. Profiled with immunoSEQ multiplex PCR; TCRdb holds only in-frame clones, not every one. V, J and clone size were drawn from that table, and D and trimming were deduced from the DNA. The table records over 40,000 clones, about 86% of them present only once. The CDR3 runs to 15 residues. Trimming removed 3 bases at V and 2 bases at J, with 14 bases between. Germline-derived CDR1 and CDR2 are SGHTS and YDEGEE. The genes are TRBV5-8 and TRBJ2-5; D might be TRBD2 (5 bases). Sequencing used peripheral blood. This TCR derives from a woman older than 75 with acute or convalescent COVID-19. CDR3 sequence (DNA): TGTGCCAGCAGCTCCGAACTAGGCAGGCAAGAGACCCAGTACTTC. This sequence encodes CASSSELGRQETQYF.